This TCR delta chain was recorded in a study of γδ T cells in repeated Plasmodium falciparum infection. Across the study: Donors were malaria-exposed Malian children or age- and gender-matched Australian children.

Both TRG and TRD chains were sequenced from each sorted sample. TCRdb re-identified clones in the multiplex PCR reads via CATT. Of some 51,000 delta-chain clones in the sample, 1.9% were seen once. Gammadelta T cells were flow-sorted from PBMC into Vgamma9/Vdelta2+ and Vdelta2-negative populations for bulk analysis. With respect to this clone: The protein TCRdb gives is from a much larger clone and does not agree with this DNA's translation at residue 6, likely a read error; the protein shown here comes from the DNA.

Losses at the gene ends were 2 bases for V and 0 bases for J; bases not matched to a gene: 20. The CDR3 contains 21 residues. Germline CDR1 and CDR2: TSWWSYY and QGS. The V gene is TRDV1, the J gene TRDJ1; 8 bases align to TRDD3. TCRdb carries no J gene annotation; the J gene was assigned here by matching the DNA with germline. The clonotype comes from a pool of human donors (malaria-infected and uninfected, not separated). The sample consisted of gamma-delta T cells from blood. CDR3: CALGERILSRLGVMYTDKLIF. CDR3 nucleotide sequence: TGTGCTCTTGGGGAAAGGATCCTAAGTCGACTGGGGGTCATGTACACCGATAAACTCATCTTT.